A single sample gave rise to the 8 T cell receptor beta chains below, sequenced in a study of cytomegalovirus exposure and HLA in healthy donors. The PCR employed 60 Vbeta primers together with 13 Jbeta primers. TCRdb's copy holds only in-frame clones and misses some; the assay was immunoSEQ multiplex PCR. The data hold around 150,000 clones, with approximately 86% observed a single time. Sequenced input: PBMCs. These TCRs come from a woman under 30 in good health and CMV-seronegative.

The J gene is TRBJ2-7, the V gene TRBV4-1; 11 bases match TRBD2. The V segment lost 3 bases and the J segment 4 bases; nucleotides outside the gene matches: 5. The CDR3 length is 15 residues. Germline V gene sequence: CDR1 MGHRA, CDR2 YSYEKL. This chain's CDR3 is CASSQLAGGGYEQYF. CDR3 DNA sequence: TGCGCCAGCAGCCAGTTAGCGGGAGGGGGATACGAGCAGTACTTC.

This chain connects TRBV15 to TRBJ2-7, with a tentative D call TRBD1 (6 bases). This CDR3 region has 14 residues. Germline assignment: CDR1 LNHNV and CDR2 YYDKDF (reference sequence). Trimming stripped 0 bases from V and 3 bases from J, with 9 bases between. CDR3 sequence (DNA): TGTGCCACCAGCAGAGACCTAGGGGGCTACGAGCAGTACTTC. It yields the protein CATSRDLGGYEQYF.

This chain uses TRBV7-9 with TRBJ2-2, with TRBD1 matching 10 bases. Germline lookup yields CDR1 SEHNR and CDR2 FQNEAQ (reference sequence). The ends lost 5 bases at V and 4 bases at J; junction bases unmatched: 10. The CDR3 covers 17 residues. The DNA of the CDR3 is TGTGCCAGCAGCCCAAGGACAGGGGGGCGAGGCACCGGGGAGCTGTTTTTT. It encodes CASSPRTGGRGTGELFF. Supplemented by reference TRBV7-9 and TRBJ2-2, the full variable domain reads DTGVSQNPRHKITKRGQNVTFRCDPISEHNRLYWYRQTLGQGPEFLTYFQNEAQLEKSRLLSDRFSAERPKGSFSTLEIQRTEQGDSAMYLCASSPRTGGRGTGELFFGEGSRLTVL.

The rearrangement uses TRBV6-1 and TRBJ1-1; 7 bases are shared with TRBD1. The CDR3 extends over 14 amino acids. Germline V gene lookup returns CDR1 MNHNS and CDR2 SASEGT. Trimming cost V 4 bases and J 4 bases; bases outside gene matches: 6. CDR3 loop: CASSVGTDITEAFF. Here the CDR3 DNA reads TGTGCCAGCAGTGTAGGGACAGATATCACTGAAGCTTTCTTT.

The CDR3 region is CASSQPRDRAGANVLTF. In DNA form, the CDR3 reads TGTGCCAGCAGCCAACCCCGGGACAGGGCTGGGGCCAACGTCCTGACTTTC. The V gene is TRBV4-2, the J gene TRBJ2-6; 9 bases line up with TRBD1. Trimming at V came to 2 bases and at J to 2 bases, leaving 4 bases not matched to a gene. Germline V gives CDR1 LGHNA, CDR2 YNFKEQ. The CDR3 is made up of 17 amino acids.

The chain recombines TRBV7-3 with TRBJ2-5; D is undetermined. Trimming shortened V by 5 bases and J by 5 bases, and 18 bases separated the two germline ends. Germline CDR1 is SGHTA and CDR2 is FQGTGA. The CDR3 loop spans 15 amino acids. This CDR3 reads CASSPDGLGGETQYF. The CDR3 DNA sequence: TGTGCCAGCAGCCCCGACGGGTTGGGTGGGGAGACCCAGTACTTC.

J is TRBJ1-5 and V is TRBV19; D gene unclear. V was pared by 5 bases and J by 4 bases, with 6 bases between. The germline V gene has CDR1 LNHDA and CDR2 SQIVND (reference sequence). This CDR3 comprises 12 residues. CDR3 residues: CASSGLNQPQHF. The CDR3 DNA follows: TGTGCCAGTAGTGGCCTTAATCAGCCCCAGCATTTT.

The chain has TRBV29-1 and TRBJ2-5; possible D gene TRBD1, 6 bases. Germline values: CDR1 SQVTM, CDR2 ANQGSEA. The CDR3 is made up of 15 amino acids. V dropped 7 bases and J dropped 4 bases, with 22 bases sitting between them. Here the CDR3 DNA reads TGCAGCGGAGGGGGATCGGAACCAACGGCAGAGACCCAGTACTTC. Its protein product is CSGGGSEPTAETQYF.